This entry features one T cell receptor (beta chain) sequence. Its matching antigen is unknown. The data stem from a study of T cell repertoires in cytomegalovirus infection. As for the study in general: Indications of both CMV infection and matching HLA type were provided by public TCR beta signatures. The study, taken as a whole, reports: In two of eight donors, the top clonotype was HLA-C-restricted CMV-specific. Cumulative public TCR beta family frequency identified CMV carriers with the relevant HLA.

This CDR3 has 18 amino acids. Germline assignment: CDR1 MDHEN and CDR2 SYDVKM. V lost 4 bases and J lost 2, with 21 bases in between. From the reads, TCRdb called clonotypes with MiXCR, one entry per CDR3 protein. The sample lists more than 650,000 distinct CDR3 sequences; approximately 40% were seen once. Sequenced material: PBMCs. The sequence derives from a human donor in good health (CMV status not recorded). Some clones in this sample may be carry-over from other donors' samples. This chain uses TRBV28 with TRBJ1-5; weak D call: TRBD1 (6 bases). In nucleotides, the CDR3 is TGTGCCAGCAGTTCACCCCCTACAGGGACGGGCGGCAATCAGCCCCAGCATTTT. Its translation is CASSSPPTGTGGNQPQHF.